Below, 22 T cell receptor beta chains from the same sample are listed, as sequenced in a study of T cell responses to AZD1222 COVID-19 vaccine. Some clones are missing from TCRdb's copy, which holds only in-frame ones; the method was immunoSEQ multiplex PCR. The sample shows about 100,000 clones, around nine tenths of them seen only once. The sample was peripheral blood, taken on day 0 of AZD1222 vaccination. These receptors originate from an adult in good health.

The gene calls are TRBV12-3 or TRBV12-4 and TRBJ2-7; no definite D call. Trimming stripped 7 bases from V and 8 bases from J, with 15 bases between. CDR3 size: 12 residues. The DNA for the CDR3 is TGTGCCAGCACCGATTGGCGGAATCAGCAGTACTTC. This translates into CASTDWRNQQYF.

This chain uses TRBV19 with TRBJ1-1; weak D call: TRBD1 (5 bases). V shed 5 bases and J shed 3 bases, with 16 bases lying between them. The CDR3 is 15 residues long. Germline loops: CDR1 LNHDA, CDR2 SQIVND (reference sequence). The CDR3 reads CASSSGLDRDTEAFF. The CDR3 DNA reads as TGTGCCAGTAGTTCGGGGTTAGACAGAGACACTGAAGCTTTCTTT.

The chain links TRBV7-3 to TRBJ2-5; 16 nucleotides agree with TRBD2. This CDR3 has 18 residues. With 6 bases clipped from V and 4 bases from J, the junction kept 11 bases outside the gene matches. Germline V CDR1 and CDR2: SGHTA, FQGTGA. The CDR3 loop is CASSRGTSGRVALETQYF. CDR3 coding DNA: TGTGCCAGCAGTCGAGGGACTAGCGGGAGGGTTGCCTTAGAGACCCAGTACTTC.

CDR3: CASSLGPGGNTIYF. The CDR3 DNA reads as TGCGCCAGCAGCTTGGGCCCGGGGGGAAACACCATATATTTT. The chain has TRBV5-1 and TRBJ1-3, with D unclear. This CDR3 has 14 residues. From germline, CDR1 is SGHRS and CDR2 YFSETQ. Trimming stripped 0 bases from V and 4 bases from J, with 8 bases between. The entire variable domain, with the rest obtained from reference TRBV5-1 and TRBJ1-3, is as follows: KAGVTQTPRYLIKTRGQQVTLSCSPISGHRSVSWYQQTPGQGLQFLFEYFSETQRNKGNFPGRFSGRQFSNSRSEMNVSTLELGDSALYLCASSLGPGGNTIYFGEGSWLTVV.

This rearrangement joins TRBV9 to TRBJ1-6; a weak D match, TRBD1 (6 bases). The V gene's germline CDR1 is SGDLS and CDR2 YYNGEE. V was trimmed by 0 bases and J by 7 bases, leaving 8 bases between them. This CDR3 spans 14 amino acids. DNA of the CDR3: TGTGCCAGCAGCGTAGGGACAGCAAATTCACCCCTCCACTTT. Translated, it gives CASSVGTANSPLHF.

The chain is built from TRBV7-9 and TRBJ2-2; 8 positions agree with TRBD1. CDR1 SEHNR and CDR2 FQNEAQ come from the germline V gene (reference sequence). The junction had 12 bases not matched to a gene; V was cut back by 7 bases and J by 5 bases. The CDR3 is 16 residues long. The CDR3, as DNA: TGTGCCAGCAACTATGGACAGGGCTCAATTACCGGGGAGCTGTTTTTT. It translates to CASNYGQGSITGELFF.

V is TRBV5-1 and J is TRBJ1-2; no firm D call. V gave up 0 bases and J gave up 3 bases, with 9 bases separating them. CDR1 and CDR2 (germline): SGHRS, YFSETQ. The CDR3 extends over 14 amino acids. Here the CDR3 reads CASSLDPVYYGYTF. CDR3 bases: TGCGCCAGCAGCTTGGATCCGGTATACTATGGCTACACCTTC.

The sample holds one count of this clone. V and J are TRBV7-2 and TRBJ2-7; TRBD1 agrees at 9 bases. This CDR3 comprises 16 residues. Germline assignment: CDR1 SGHTA and CDR2 FQGNSA. J gave up 0 bases and V 5 bases, and 8 bases lay outside the gene matches. The CDR3 is CASSRYPGQGSYEQYF. DNA for the CDR3: TGTGCCAGCAGCCGCTATCCGGGACAGGGCTCCTACGAGCAGTACTTC.

This CDR3 reads CASSLGNEGGTEAFF. The CDR3, as DNA: TGTGCCAGCAGCTTAGGGAATGAGGGAGGGACTGAAGCTTTCTTT. This chain connects TRBV7-9 to TRBJ1-1; D not resolved. Germline values: CDR1 SEHNR, CDR2 FQNEAQ (reference sequence). The CDR3 is 15 amino acids. V lost 1 base and J lost 5, with 14 bases in between. Supplemented by reference TRBV7-9 and TRBJ1-1, the full variable domain reads DTGVSQNPRHKITKRGQNVTFRCDPISEHNRLYWYRQTLGQGPEFLTYFQNEAQLEKSRLLSDRFSAERPKGSFSTLEIQRTEQGDSAMYLCASSLGNEGGTEAFFGQGTRLTVV.

Here the CDR3 reads CASRSPGTGGYEQYF. The CDR3 coding sequence is TGTGCCAGCAGATCCCCCGGGACAGGGGGCTACGAGCAGTACTTC. V gene TRBV11-2 combines with J gene TRBJ2-7; TRBD1 aligns across 11 bases. Losses at the gene ends were 6 bases for V and 3 bases for J; bases not matched to a gene: 7. This CDR3 region has 15 residues. From germline, CDR1 is SGHAT and CDR2 FQNNGV.

The chain combines TRBV28 with TRBJ2-7; D gene uncertain. CDR1 and CDR2 from the germline V gene are MDHEN and SYDVKM. V was trimmed by 8 bases and J by 0 bases, leaving 14 bases between them. CDR3 length: 14 amino acids. CDR3 sequence reads: CASQKAVRSYEQYF. The CDR3 DNA reads TGTGCCAGCCAAAAGGCCGTTCGCTCCTACGAGCAGTACTTC.

The chain has TRBV5-1 and TRBJ1-5; D might be TRBD1 (5 bases). CDR1 and CDR2 (germline): SGHRS, YFSETQ. This CDR3 contains 15 residues. V lost 0 bases and J 2 bases, leaving 9 bases between the germline ends. CDR3 region: CASSLDGGRNQPQHF. DNA for the CDR3: TGCGCCAGCAGCTTGGATGGGGGACGCAATCAGCCCCAGCATTTT.

The V gene is TRBV6-5, the J gene TRBJ1-5; maybe TRBD1 (5 bases). This CDR3 region has 12 residues. Per germline, CDR1 MNHEY and CDR2 SVGAGI. The V end was cut by 7 bases, the J end by 5 bases, with 9 bases between. The CDR3 is CASTGIYQPQHF. CDR3 DNA sequence: TGTGCCAGCACAGGGATCTATCAGCCCCAGCATTTT.

On this clone itself: The junction departs from germline at one end; a sequencing error may be responsible. V and J are TRBV24-1 and TRBJ2-2; D is possibly TRBD2 (5 bases). CDR3 length equals 14 residues. Germline CDR1 is KGHDR and CDR2 is SFDVKD. The CDR3 sequence is CATREGENTGELFF. DNA of the CDR3: TGTGCCACCCGTGAGGGCGAGAACACCGGGGAGCTGTTTTTT.

This CDR3 is CASSLGAGTEAFF. Here the CDR3 DNA reads TGTGCCAGCAGCTTAGGTGCAGGGACTGAAGCTTTCTTT. The chain has TRBV7-3 and TRBJ1-1; maybe TRBD1 (5 bases). The germline gives CDR1 SGHTA, CDR2 FQGTGA. The length of the CDR3 is 13 residues. V was shortened by 2 bases and J by 5 bases, with 9 bases between the two germline ends.

To note about this clone: The junction and the germline gene differ at one end; a read error may be behind it. The chain has TRBV2 and TRBJ2-3; possibly TRBD2 for D (5 bases). CDR3 length: 13 residues. Germline loops: CDR1 SNHLY, CDR2 FYNNEI. The CDR3 here is CASSEGLRGTQYF. CDR3 DNA sequence: TGTGCCAGCAGCGAAGGACTCCGCGGTACGCAGTATTTT. The full variable domain, completed using reference TRBV2 and TRBJ2-3, is EPEVTQTPSHQVTQMGQEVILRCVPISNHLYFYWYRQILGQKVEFLVSFYNNEISEKSEIFDDQFSVERPDGSNFTLKIRSTKLEDSAMYFCASSEGLRGTQYFGPGTRLTVL.

This clone was counted only a few times. The CDR3, as DNA: TGTGCCAGCAGTGATTATGCTAACTATGGCTACACCTTC. Translation: CASSDYANYGYTF. This chain joins TRBV25-1 and TRBJ1-2; D is uncertain. The germline gives CDR1 MGHDK, CDR2 SYGVNS. V lost 3 bases and J 0 bases, leaving 5 bases between the germline ends. The CDR3 is made up of 13 amino acids.

In this sample, this clone turned up once. The chain has TRBV11-2 and TRBJ1-2; D remains unclear. V was cut by 4 bases and J by 4 bases, with 16 bases left in between. Germline CDR1 reads SGHAT; CDR2 reads FQNNGV. This CDR3 region has 15 residues. The CDR3 coding sequence is TGTGCCAGCAGCTCACTCCGCCGCTCTCGCTATGGCTACACCTTC. This gives the protein CASSSLRRSRYGYTF.

Notes on this clone: Germline and junction disagree at one end, which may indicate a read error. The V call is TRBV15, the J call TRBJ2-7; no clear D. The CDR3 spans 14 residues. Per germline, CDR1 LNHNV and CDR2 YYDKDF (reference sequence). The CDR3 bases are TGTGCCACCAGCAGACTAGGCAGTACCTACAAGCAGTACTTC. Residues: CATSRLGSTYKQYF. Looking up the rest from reference TRBV15 and TRBJ2-7 gives the full variable domain: DAMVIQNPRYQVTQFGKPVTLSCSQTLNHNVMYWYQQKSSQAPKLLFHYYDKDFNNEADTPDNFQSRRPNTSFCFLDIRSPGLGDTAMYLCATSRLGSTYKQYFGPGTRLTVT.

V gene TRBV19 combines with J gene TRBJ1-3, with D hard to call. There are 15 residues in the CDR3. From germline, CDR1 is LNHDA and CDR2 SQIVND (reference sequence). The V end lost 5 bases, the J end lost 0 bases, and 11 bases lay between the germline ends. The CDR3 DNA follows: TGTGCCAGTAGTGCCAGACGGGACTCTGGAAACACCATATATTTT. Residues: CASSARRDSGNTIYF.

The V gene is TRBV19, the J gene TRBJ2-2, with 7 bases lining up with TRBD1. The CDR3 runs 12 residues. CDR1 is LNHDA and CDR2 is SQIVND in the germline V gene (reference sequence). V dropped 10 bases and J dropped 5; count of bases not matched to a gene: 4. The CDR3: CATRQGTGELFF. CDR3 in DNA: TGTGCCACAAGACAGGGAACCGGGGAGCTGTTTTTT.

J is TRBJ2-5 and V is TRBV5-5; D ambiguous. The CDR3 is made up of 13 amino acids. The ends were cut back, 0 bases at V and 3 bases at J, with 6 bases in the middle. From germline, CDR1 is SGHKS and CDR2 YYEKEE (reference sequence). In DNA form, the CDR3 reads TGTGCCAGCAGCTTGGGGCCCGAAGAGACCCAGTACTTC. As protein: CASSLGPEETQYF.